A single sample gave rise to the 11 T cell receptor beta chains below, sequenced in a study of blood T cells in healthy people across ages. Then a second PCR, running about 6 to 11 cycles, was carried out with a sample-barcoded 5' primer and a J-beta primer mix. MiXCR was run by TCRdb on the 5' RACE reads, yielding one entry per CDR3 protein. Of around 620,000 distinct CDR3 sequences listed, 27% are singletons. Sequenced: blood. These receptors came from a woman aged 70-85 years in good health.

This clonotype occurred a few times. This chain joins TRBV9 and TRBJ1-2; weak D call: TRBD1 (5 bases). The germline V gene encodes CDR1 SGDLS and CDR2 YYNGEE. The CDR3 covers 17 residues. V shed 3 bases and J shed 8 bases, with 26 bases lying between them. CDR3 sequence reads: CASSAGPTRVVGTGYTF. Here the CDR3 DNA reads TGTGCCAGCAGCGCGGGCCCCACCAGGGTGGTGGGGACGGGCTACACCTTC.

This clonotype has a handful of counts. J is TRBJ1-4 and V is TRBV20-1, with D unresolved. The V gene lost 0 bases and the J gene lost 7 bases, with 15 bases spanning the gap. This CDR3 comprises 15 residues. In germline, CDR1 is DFQATT, CDR2 SNEGSKA (reference sequence). CDR3 sequence reads: CSARDRAGNGEKLFF. The CDR3 region has the DNA TGCAGTGCTAGAGATCGGGCGGGGAATGGTGAAAAACTGTTTTTT.

This sequence joins TRBV27 and TRBJ2-6; D remains unclear. The CDR3 totals 15 residues. The V and J ends lost 3 bases and 1 base respectively, with 7 bases between them. The germline V gene encodes CDR1 MNHEY and CDR2 SMNVEV (reference sequence). Here the CDR3 DNA reads TGTGCCAGCAGTTTGATAGGGTCTGGGGCCAACGTCCTGACTTTC. This codes for CASSLIGSGANVLTF.

V is TRBV12-3 or TRBV12-4 and J is TRBJ1-1; no clear D gene. This CDR3 has 15 amino acids. Trimming pared 6 bases from V and 1 base from J, leaving 15 bases between. The CDR3 DNA sequence: TGTGCCAGCAGCCCCCTCGGGCCAGCGAACACTGAAGCTTTCTTT. Translation: CASSPLGPANTEAFF.

This chain links TRBV11-3 with TRBJ2-7; 7 bases map to TRBD1. The J call could be wrong; TRBJ2-1 is a better fit for the DNA end. Germline CDR1 SGHNT, CDR2 YENEEA. This CDR3 has 14 residues. The CDR3 coding sequence is TGTGCCAGCAGCGAACAGGGGTTGAGTGATGAGCAGTTCTTC. This translates into CASSEQGLSDEQFF.

This clonotype was observed a handful of times. The V and J genes are TRBV29-1 and TRBJ2-7; TRBD1 matches at 12 bases. The length of the CDR3 is 13 residues. The germline gives CDR1 SQVTM, CDR2 ANQGSEA. After removal of 3 bases from V and 9 bases from J, the junction contained 6 bases not matched to a gene. CDR3 in amino acids: CSVDRDRGRGQYF. As DNA, the CDR3 is TGCAGCGTTGACCGGGACAGGGGGCGCGGGCAGTACTTC.

The rearrangement joins TRBV29-1 to TRBJ1-1, with D unresolved. The CDR3 has 12 residues. Germline CDR1 reads SQVTM; CDR2 reads ANQGSEA. CDR3 sequence: CRPPKGSIGTFF. In DNA form, the CDR3 reads TGCAGACCTCCCAAAGGGAGTATTGGGACTTTCTTT.

This clonotype showed up just a few times. Here the CDR3 reads CASSSPGTGAKTQYF. In DNA, the CDR3 is TGTGCCAGCAGCTCCCCAGGGACCGGTGCAAAGACCCAGTACTTC. The chain couples TRBV7-9 to TRBJ2-5, with D perhaps assigned TRBD1 or TRBD2 (5 bases each). The CDR3 is 15 amino acids. Germline V gives CDR1 SEHNR, CDR2 FQNEAQ (reference sequence). Trimming took off 4 bases at V and 6 bases at J, with 18 bases between the two ends. Supplemented by reference TRBV7-9 and TRBJ2-5, the full variable domain reads DTGVSQNPRHKITKRGQNVTFRCDPISEHNRLYWYRQTLGQGPEFLTYFQNEAQLEKSRLLSDRFSAERPKGSFSTLEIQRTEQGDSAMYLCASSSPGTGAKTQYFGPGTRLLVL.

This clonotype has a handful of counts. The chain links TRBV4-3 to TRBJ2-1; no reliable D call. Deletions cut 0 bases from V and 8 bases from J, with 11 bases between. CDR1 and CDR2 from the germline V gene are LGHNA and YSLEER. The CDR3 totals 14 residues. Here the CDR3 DNA reads TGCGCCAGCAGCCAAGATCTTGTTGCCGATGAGCAGTTCTTC. As protein: CASSQDLVADEQFF.

The rearrangement uses TRBV3-1 and TRBJ2-4, with D possibly matching TRBD2 (5 bases). This CDR3 comprises 14 residues. CDR1 is LGHDT and CDR2 is YNNKEL in the germline V gene (reference sequence). Deletions cut 4 bases from V and 8 bases from J, with 15 bases between. CDR3 residues: CASSPPGIGDIQYF. The CDR3 nucleotides read TGTGCCAGCAGCCCCCCCGGGATTGGAGACATTCAGTACTTC.

On this clonotype itself: Because the CDR3 is missing its conserved closing phenylalanine or tryptophan, this is likely a read error. The J gene is TRBJ1-6, the V gene TRBV15; maybe TRBD1 (6 bases). Trimming left V 0 bases short and J 10 bases short, with 16 bases between. From germline, CDR1 is LNHNV and CDR2 YYDKDF (reference sequence). The length of the CDR3 is 16 residues. The CDR3 DNA reads as TGTGCCACCAGCAGAGAGGGGCCAGGGGTTGGGTCACCCCTCCACCTT. Its translation: CATSREGPGVGSPLHL.